These 19 T cell receptor beta chains were all obtained from the same sample, sequenced in a study of cytotoxic CD8 clonotypes in ibrutinib-treated CLL. TCRdb's copy holds only in-frame clones and misses some; the assay was immunoSEQ multiplex PCR. The table has under 35,000 clones, more than 60% seen once. Sample: PBMCs, taken after 24 months of ibrutinib treatment. The receptors were gathered from a human donor with chronic lymphocytic leukemia.

The gene calls are TRBV28 and TRBJ1-2; possible D gene TRBD1, 5 bases. Germline V gene data show CDR1 as MDHEN and CDR2 as SYDVKM. The CDR3 length is 14 residues. V was shortened by 2 bases and J by 5 bases, with 12 bases between the two germline ends. As DNA, the CDR3 is TGTGCCAGCAGTTTAGGTCGGACACTTTATGGCTACACCTTC. Residues: CASSLGRTLYGYTF.

The chain couples TRBV25-1 to TRBJ2-5; 8 bases align to TRBD2. The V and J ends lost 3 bases and 1 base, in that order; junction bases with no gene match: 4. This CDR3 region has 15 residues. Germline values: CDR1 MGHDK, CDR2 SYGVNS. The CDR3 is CASSEITSGQETQYF. The CDR3 nucleotides are TGTGCCAGCAGTGAGATTACTAGCGGCCAAGAGACCCAGTACTTC.

The J gene is TRBJ1-1, the V gene TRBV19; 8 positions agree with TRBD1. CDR1 is LNHDA and CDR2 is SQIVND in the germline V gene (reference sequence). CDR3 length: 16 residues. The ends lost 5 bases at V and 1 base at J; junction bases unmatched: 9. The CDR3 coding sequence is TGTGCCAGTAGTGCGCGGACAGGGAGGGGGAACACTGAAGCTTTCTTT. Its translation is CASSARTGRGNTEAFF.

Regarding this clone: Other DNA sequences in the same sample also yield this CDR3. The rearrangement joins TRBV7-9 to TRBJ1-2; D unclear. V dropped 4 bases and J dropped 5 bases, with 11 bases sitting between them. This CDR3 region has 13 residues. Germline V lookup: CDR1 SEHNR, CDR2 FQNEAQ (reference sequence). CDR3 in DNA: TGTGCCAGCAGCTACACAGACACGTATGGCTACACCTTC. Its protein product is CASSYTDTYGYTF.

The rearrangement uses TRBV15 and TRBJ1-5, with a tentative D call TRBD1 (6 bases). This CDR3 is built from 15 residues. Trimming took 2 bases from V and 6 from J, leaving 14 bases between them. CDR1 is LNHNV and CDR2 is YYDKDF in the germline V gene (reference sequence). Here the CDR3 DNA reads TGTGCCACCAGCAGAAGGGGGGCGGGGATTCAGCCCCAGCATTTT. It codes for CATSRRGAGIQPQHF.

The chain combines TRBV29-1 with TRBJ1-3; D uncertain. With 5 bases removed from V and 0 bases from J, the gap between germline ends came to 11 bases. In germline, CDR1 is SQVTM, CDR2 ANQGSEA. The CDR3 extends over 14 amino acids. Here the CDR3 reads CSVNEGLSGNTIYF. The CDR3 bases are TGCAGCGTTAATGAAGGTCTCTCTGGAAACACCATATATTTT.

V is TRBV11-2 and J is TRBJ2-1; 14 bases map to TRBD2. Germline values: CDR1 SGHAT, CDR2 FQNNGV. CDR3 length: 17 residues. J gave up 5 bases and V 0 bases, and 3 bases lay outside the gene matches. The CDR3 nucleotides are TGTGCCAGCAGCTTAGACTCGACTAGCGGGGGGGACAATGAGCAGTTCTTC. Its translation: CASSLDSTSGGDNEQFF.

As DNA, the CDR3 is TGCGCCAGCAGTCAAATCCAAGGGAGGGATGGTAACTATGGCTACACCTTC. This encodes CASSQIQGRDGNYGYTF. This rearrangement joins TRBV23-1 to TRBJ1-2; D uncertain. Being an ORF, TRBV23-1 has a function that is uncertain. The CDR3 sequence is 17 residues long. The V gene lost 2 bases and the J gene lost 1 base, with 17 bases spanning the gap.

J is TRBJ1-6 and V is TRBV25-1, with D perhaps matching TRBD1 (5 bases). Germline loops: CDR1 MGHDK, CDR2 SYGVNS. The V gene lost 1 base and the J gene lost 10 bases, with 14 bases spanning the gap. The CDR3 has 15 amino acids. This CDR3 is CASSEFRGEGSPLHF. The CDR3 region has the DNA TGTGCCAGCAGTGAATTTCGGGGGGAAGGATCACCCCTCCACTTT.

This clone was seen more than once but under ten times. The V call is TRBV6-5, the J call TRBJ1-1; TRBD1 is a possible D gene (5 bases). The length of the CDR3 is 14 residues. Trimming removed 2 bases at V and 8 bases at J, with 15 bases between. The germline V gene encodes CDR1 MNHEY and CDR2 SVGAGI. The CDR3 reads CASSYSQGTTEAFF. The CDR3 bases are TGTGCCAGCAGTTACAGCCAGGGCACCACAGAAGCTTTCTTT.

V is TRBV28 and J is TRBJ1-5; D is perhaps TRBD1 (5 bases). CDR1 is MDHEN and CDR2 is SYDVKM in the germline V gene. The CDR3 runs to 15 residues. V lost 3 bases and J lost 6, with 15 bases in between. The DNA for the CDR3 is TGTGCCAGCAGTTTTGTCAGGGAGGGGATTCAGCCCCAGCATTTT. Translated, it gives CASSFVREGIQPQHF. Filled out from reference TRBV28 and TRBJ1-5, the complete variable domain reads DVKVTQSSRYLVKRTGEKVFLECVQDMDHENMFWYRQDPGLGLRLIYFSYDVKMKEKGDIPEGYSVSREKKERFSLILESASTNQTSMYLCASSFVREGIQPQHFGDGTRLSIL.

This clone was seen only a few times. The chain carries TRBV5-1 and TRBJ1-2; 9 bases line up with TRBD1. Per the germline V gene, CDR1 is SGHRS and CDR2 is YFSETQ. The CDR3 extends over 17 amino acids. Germline trimming cut 0 bases from V and 3 bases from J; bases unmatched to any gene: 9. CDR3 sequence (DNA): TGCGCCAGCAGCTTGGTGGCCCGTACAGGGGGCGACTATGGCTACACCTTC. Translated: CASSLVARTGGDYGYTF.

The rearrangement joins TRBV11-2 to TRBJ2-5, with 12 bases identical to TRBD2. There are 18 residues in the CDR3. Germline lookup yields CDR1 SGHAT and CDR2 FQNNGV. Trimming cost V 2 bases and J 4 bases; bases outside gene matches: 11. The DNA for the CDR3 is TGTGCCAGCAGCTTAAGTCCTAGCGGGGGGGGACCCGGAGAGACCCAGTACTTC. As protein: CASSLSPSGGGPGETQYF.

The chain links TRBV29-1 to TRBJ1-5; D possibly corresponds to TRBD1 (6 bases). CDR1 and CDR2 (germline): SQVTM, ANQGSEA. The V end lost 6 bases, the J end lost 3 bases, and 9 bases lay between the germline ends. The length of the CDR3 is 12 residues. Here the CDR3 reads CSVGQINQPQHF. CDR3 DNA: TGCAGCGTAGGACAGATCAATCAGCCCCAGCATTTT.

The chain employs TRBV5-4 and TRBJ1-2, with D unresolved. Germline CDR1 SGHNT, CDR2 YYREEE (reference sequence). CDR3 length equals 14 residues. Trimming pared 0 bases from V and 2 bases from J, leaving 8 bases between. DNA of the CDR3: TGTGCCAGCAGCTTGGGTGCGGGGAACTATGGCTACACCTTC. This translates into CASSLGAGNYGYTF.

This clone was seen only once. The J gene is TRBJ2-3, the V gene TRBV5-6, with D possibly being TRBD1 or TRBD2 (6 bases each). The V end lost 5 bases, the J end lost 1 base, and 17 bases lay between the germline ends. Germline V gene data show CDR1 as SGHDT and CDR2 as YYEEEE. CDR3 length: 16 amino acids. The CDR3 sequence: CASSRLAAGGTDTQYF. Written as DNA, the CDR3 is TGTGCCAGCAGTCGCTTAGCGGCAGGGGGCACAGATACGCAGTATTTT.

The J gene is TRBJ1-5, the V gene TRBV30; D unresolved. CDR1 and CDR2 (germline): GTSNPN, SVGIG (reference sequence). With 2 bases removed from V and 6 bases from J, the gap between germline ends came to 11 bases. The CDR3 sequence is 13 residues long. The CDR3, as DNA: TGTGCCTGGAGTCAGGACGGTCTTCAGCCCCAGCATTTT. It translates to CAWSQDGLQPQHF.

In this sample, this clone turned up once. The chain is built from TRBV19 and TRBJ2-7; D not certain. The germline V gene has CDR1 LNHDA and CDR2 SQIVND (reference sequence). The ends were cut back, 5 bases at V and 2 bases at J, with 13 bases in the middle. The CDR3 runs to 14 residues. The CDR3 DNA reads as TGTGCCAGTAGTGCAACAAATCTCCCCTACGAGCAGTACTTC. Translating gives CASSATNLPYEQYF. Looking up the rest from reference TRBV19 and TRBJ2-7 gives the full variable domain: DGGITQSPKYLFRKEGQNVTLSCEQNLNHDAMYWYRQDPGQGLRLIYYSQIVNDFQKGDIAEGYSVSREKKESFPLTVTSAQKNPTAFYLCASSATNLPYEQYFGPGTRLTVT.

The CDR3 loop reads CASSGQGSTNEKLFF. CDR3 sequence (DNA): TGTGCCAGCAGTGGCCAGGGGTCAACTAATGAAAAACTGTTTTTT. This chain joins TRBV2 and TRBJ1-4; weak D call: TRBD1 (6 bases). The CDR3 runs 15 residues. Germline V gene sequence: CDR1 SNHLY, CDR2 FYNNEI. V was pared by 4 bases and J by 0 bases, with 9 bases between.